This TCR beta chain was sequenced in a study of T cell responses to AZD1222 COVID-19 vaccine. The CDR3 is made up of 13 amino acids. The ends were cut back, 5 bases at V and 1 base at J, with 8 bases in the middle. Study outcomes and limitations: The peak T cell response came first, and repertoires were sampled only after it. It was only a handful of AZD1222 recipients who were seropositive at baseline. Recipients of two AZD1222 doses showed rising Spike-specific TCR breadth and depth.

Remarks on this clone: Its antigen remains unknown.

Only in-frame clones appear in the TCRdb table, and some are missing; sequencing was by immunoSEQ multiplex PCR. Of 20,000 or so clones in the sample, approximately 84% are singletons; the top ten hold roughly 16%. The sample in question was peripheral blood, obtained 28 days after the second AZD1222 dose. The clonotype was recovered from an adult who received the AZD1222 COVID-19 vaccine. The chain uses TRBV12-3 or TRBV12-4 and TRBJ1-1; TRBD1 is a possible D gene (6 bases). The CDR3: CASSIQGNTEAFF. The CDR3 bases are TGTGCCAGCAGTATACAGGGGAACACTGAAGCTTTCTTT.